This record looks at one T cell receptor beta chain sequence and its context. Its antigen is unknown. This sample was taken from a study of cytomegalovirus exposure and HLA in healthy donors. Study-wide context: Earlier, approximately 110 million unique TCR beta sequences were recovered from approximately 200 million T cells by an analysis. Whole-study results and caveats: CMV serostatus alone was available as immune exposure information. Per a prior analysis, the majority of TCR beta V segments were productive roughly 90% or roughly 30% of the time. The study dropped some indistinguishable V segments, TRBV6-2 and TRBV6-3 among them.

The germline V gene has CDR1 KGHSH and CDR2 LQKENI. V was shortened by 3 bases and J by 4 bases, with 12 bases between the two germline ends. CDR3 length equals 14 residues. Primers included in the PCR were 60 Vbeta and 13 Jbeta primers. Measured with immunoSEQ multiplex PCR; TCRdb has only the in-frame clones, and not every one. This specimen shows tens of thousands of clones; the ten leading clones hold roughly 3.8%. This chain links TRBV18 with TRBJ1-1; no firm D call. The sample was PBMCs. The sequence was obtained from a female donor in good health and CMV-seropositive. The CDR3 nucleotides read TGTGCCAGCTCACCCCAAAGCGAGGGCACTGAAGCTTTCTTT. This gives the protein CASSPQSEGTEAFF.